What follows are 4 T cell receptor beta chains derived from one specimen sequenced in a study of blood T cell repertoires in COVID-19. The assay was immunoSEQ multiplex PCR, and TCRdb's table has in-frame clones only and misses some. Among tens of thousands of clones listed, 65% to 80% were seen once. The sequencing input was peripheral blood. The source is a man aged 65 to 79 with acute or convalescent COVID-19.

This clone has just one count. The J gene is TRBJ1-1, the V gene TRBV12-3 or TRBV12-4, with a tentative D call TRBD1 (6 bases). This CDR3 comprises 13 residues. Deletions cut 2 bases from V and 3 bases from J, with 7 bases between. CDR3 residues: CASSLKGDTEAFF. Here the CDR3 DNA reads TGTGCCAGCAGTTTAAAGGGGGACACTGAAGCTTTCTTT.

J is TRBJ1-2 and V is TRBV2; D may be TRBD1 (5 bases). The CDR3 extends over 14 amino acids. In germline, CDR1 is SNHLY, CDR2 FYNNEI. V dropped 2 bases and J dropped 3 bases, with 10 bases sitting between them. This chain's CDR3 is CASSERGLDYGYTF. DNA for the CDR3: TGTGCCAGCAGTGAACGGGGGTTAGACTATGGCTACACCTTC.

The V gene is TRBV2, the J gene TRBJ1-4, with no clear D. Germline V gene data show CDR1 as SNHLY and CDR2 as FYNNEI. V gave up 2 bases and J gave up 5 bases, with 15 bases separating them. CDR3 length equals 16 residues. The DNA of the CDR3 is TGTGCCAGCAGTGAAAGGTCAGGAGGATTAAATGAAAAACTGTTTTTT. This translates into CASSERSGGLNEKLFF.

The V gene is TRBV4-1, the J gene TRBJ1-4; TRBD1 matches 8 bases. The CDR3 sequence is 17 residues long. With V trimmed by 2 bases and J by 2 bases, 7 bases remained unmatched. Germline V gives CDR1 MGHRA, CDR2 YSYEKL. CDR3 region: CASSQLDRGQTNEKLFF. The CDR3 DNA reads TGCGCCAGCAGCCAACTAGACAGGGGTCAGACTAATGAAAAACTGTTTTTT.